Shown below are 9 T cell receptor delta chains from a single sample sequenced in a study of γδ T cells in repeated Plasmodium falciparum infection. TCRdb called clones anew from the multiplex PCR reads with CATT. The data contain 40,000 to 55,000 delta-chain clones, approximately 1.8% of them singletons. Bulk repertoires came from Vgamma9/Vdelta2+ or Vdelta2-negative gammadelta T cells flow-sorted from PBMC. Sequencing was carried out using gamma-delta T cells from blood. The receptor source for this set is a pool of human donors (malaria-infected and uninfected, not separated).

This clone turned up a few times. Only one base separates this from a far larger clonotype, so it likely reflects a read error. This chain links TRDV3 with TRDJ1; D is possibly TRDD2 or TRDD3 (9 bases each). V dropped 3 bases and J dropped 0 bases, with 29 bases sitting between them. The CDR3 totals 19 residues. The germline gives CDR1 TVYSNPD, CDR2 GDNSRS (reference sequence). CDR3 sequence: CALPLPTGGLMSYTDKLIF. DNA of the CDR3: TGTGCCTTGCCCCTTCCTACTGGGGGACTAATGTCATACACCGATAAACTCATCTTT.

This clone was recorded a few times. TCRdb records a much larger clone's protein for this DNA, with a difference at residue 10 that likely arises from a read error; the protein given is the translation of the DNA. This chain uses TRDV1 with TRDJ1, with 11 nucleotides matching TRDD3. The CDR3 covers 24 residues. Trimming at V came to 5 bases and at J to 0 bases, leaving 29 bases not matched to a gene. CDR1 TSWWSYY and CDR2 QGS come from the germline V gene. This CDR3 is CALGHYIPVVDWGIVDLYTDKLIF. CDR3 nucleotide sequence: TGTGCTCTTGGGCACTACATACCCGTTGTCGACTGGGGGATAGTGGACCTGTACACCGATAAACTCATCTTT.

Concerning this clone itself: This likely reflects a read error, since a far larger clone is one base away. Additional DNA sequences in this sample encode the identical CDR3. The chain joins TRDV2 to TRDJ1; D may be TRDD3 (5 bases). Since TCRdb gives no J gene, matching the DNA to germline was used here to assign it. The germline V and J ends were trimmed by 0 bases and 4 bases, with 11 bases remaining between them. This CDR3 region has 14 residues. Germline lookup yields CDR1 GEAIGNYY and CDR2 EKD. In DNA form, the CDR3 reads TGTGCCTGTGACACCGTAGGGATCGGCGATAAACTCATCTTT. This encodes CACDTVGIGDKLIF.

The sample holds a few counts of this clone. Since a far larger clone is one base different, this is likely a read error. The same CDR3 is also encoded by other DNA sequences in this sample. This rearrangement joins TRDV1 to TRDJ1; 8 nucleotides align to TRDD3. TCRdb offers no J gene call, so here the DNA was matched to germline to obtain one. The CDR3 runs to 21 residues. Trimming took 0 bases from V and 0 from J; bases not matched to a gene: 18. Per germline, CDR1 TSWWSYY and CDR2 QGS. The CDR3 region is CALGELVGSPRWGYHTDKLIF. CDR3 DNA sequence: TGTGCTCTTGGGGAACTAGTAGGCTCTCCTAGGTGGGGATACCACACCGATAAACTCATCTTT.

The sample holds a few counts of this clone. This sequence is one base from a far larger clone and is likely a read error. Other DNA sequences in this specimen translate into the identical CDR3. The CDR3 here is CALGELFYNSHCPFEPTDKLIF. CDR3 in DNA: TGTGCTCTTGGGGAACTCTTCTATAACAGCCACTGCCCTTTTGAACCCACAGATAAACTCATCTTT. The J gene is TRDJ1, the V gene TRDV1; D is unresolved. Germline V lookup: CDR1 TSWWSYY, CDR2 QGS. V lost 0 bases and J 5 bases, leaving 34 bases between the germline ends. The CDR3 contains 22 residues.

Of note for this clone: TCRdb's listed protein matches a much larger clone and diverges from this DNA's translation at residue 10, likely through a read error; the protein shown comes from the DNA. The chain is built from TRDV2 and TRDJ1; 8 nucleotides match TRDD3. Germline matching of the DNA provided the J gene here, since TCRdb leaves it blank. Germline V lookup: CDR1 GEAIGNYY, CDR2 EKD. J was trimmed by 0 bases and V by 3 bases; bases with no gene match: 11. The CDR3 extends over 17 amino acids. CDR3 bases: TGTGCCTGTGACCCGGTCGGTCTGGGGGAGTACACCGATAAACTCATCTTT. This translates into CACDPVGLGEYTDKLIF.

For this clone: A read error is the likely source, as a far larger clone sits one nucleotide away. Other DNA sequences in this sample translate to the same CDR3. No J gene call was made, and the V gene is TRDV3; the DNA was not used to check the table's D call, TRDD3. This CDR3 is built from 24 residues. CDR1 TVYSNPD and CDR2 GDNSRS come from the germline V gene (reference sequence). The CDR3 DNA is TGTGCCTTCCCTACCTTACCTTCCTACAAACAAAGGTGGGGGATAATGTCCTTGACAGCACAACTCTTCTTC. Protein product: CAFPTLPSYKQRWGIMSLTAQLFF.

In regard to this clone: TCRdb assigns this DNA the protein of a much larger clone, which departs from its translation at residue 5; this likely reflects a read error, and the protein shown comes from translating the DNA. V usage is TRDV1 and J usage is TRDJ1, with TRDD3 matching over 12 bases. Germline loops: CDR1 TSWWSYY, CDR2 QGS. Germline trimming cut 3 bases from V and 4 bases from J; bases unmatched to any gene: 9. This CDR3 contains 17 residues. The DNA of the CDR3 is TGTGCTCTTGGGGACCTTCGCTGGGGGATACGTTACGATAAACTCATCTTT. Translation: CALGDLRWGIRYDKLIF.

There are a few counts of this clone. The TCRdb protein, from a much larger clone, departs from this DNA's translation at residue 15, likely by read error; the protein shown derives from the DNA. The CDR3: CALGELSPVWGIALHTDKLIF. The CDR3 nucleotides are TGTGCTCTTGGGGAATTAAGTCCTGTATGGGGGATAGCTCTGCACACCGATAAACTCATCTTT. The chain uses TRDV1 and TRDJ1, with 9 bases identical to TRDD3. TCRdb gives no J gene; it was assigned here by matching the DNA to germline. The CDR3 is 21 residues long. J gave up 0 bases and V 2 bases, and 19 bases lay outside the gene matches. Germline CDR1 TSWWSYY, CDR2 QGS.